This passage covers 15 T cell receptor beta chains from one sample sequenced in a study of blood T cell repertoires in COVID-19. Profiling relied on immunoSEQ multiplex PCR, and the TCRdb table lists in-frame clones only, not all of them. The sample has about 70,000 clones; about 88% are singletons. Sequenced input: peripheral blood. Every receptor here comes from a human donor in a cohort sampled during active COVID-19.

The chain combines TRBV7-9 with TRBJ1-2; D might be TRBD1 (6 bases). Trimming cost V 3 bases and J 3 bases, with 8 bases left between them. The germline V gene has CDR1 SEHNR and CDR2 FQNEAQ (reference sequence). CDR3 size: 13 residues. The CDR3 spells CASSFPGDYGYTF. CDR3 coding DNA: TGTGCCAGCAGCTTTCCAGGGGACTATGGCTACACCTTC.

The CDR3 nucleotides are TGTGCCAGCAGCGAGACAGGGGGCGGAACTGAAGCTTTCTTT. It specifies CASSETGGGTEAFF. The rearrangement joins TRBV28 to TRBJ1-1; 10 bases align to TRBD1. Germline V gene data show CDR1 as MDHEN and CDR2 as SYDVKM. The CDR3 runs 14 residues. The J segment lost 5 bases and the V segment lost 6 bases, leaving 6 bases of the junction unmatched.

The J gene is TRBJ2-7, the V gene TRBV27; D possibly corresponds to TRBD1 (7 bases). The CDR3 contains 15 residues. Germline CDR1 and CDR2: MNHEY and SMNVEV (reference sequence). Trimming shortened V by 8 bases and J by 1 base, and 18 bases separated the two germline ends. The CDR3 DNA follows: TGTGCCAGCTCACTTAGGGGGGACAGTTCCTACGAGCAGTACTTC. This gives the protein CASSLRGDSSYEQYF.

In its sample, this clone was seen a few times. This chain connects TRBV2 to TRBJ1-5, with a tentative D call TRBD1 (6 bases). The CDR3 extends over 12 amino acids. V gave up 8 bases and J gave up 4 bases, with 9 bases separating them. Germline V gene sequence: CDR1 SNHLY, CDR2 FYNNEI. In nucleotides, the CDR3 is TGTGCCAGCGGGAGGGGGAATCAGCCCCAGCATTTT. Its translation is CASGRGNQPQHF.

The chain combines TRBV4-2 with TRBJ2-1; 8 bases are shared with TRBD2. Trimming cost V 1 base and J 9 bases; bases outside gene matches: 20. Germline loops: CDR1 LGHNA, CDR2 YNFKEQ. This CDR3 is built from 19 residues. The chain's CDR3 is CASSQARASEGTRIGEQFF. As DNA, the CDR3 is TGTGCCAGCAGCCAAGCCCGAGCCTCCGAGGGGACTAGAATCGGTGAGCAGTTCTTC.

This chain joins TRBV28 and TRBJ1-2, with a possible D match to TRBD1 (5 bases). Trimming removed 5 bases at V and 2 bases at J, with 15 bases between. There are 15 residues in the CDR3. From germline, CDR1 is MDHEN and CDR2 SYDVKM. The CDR3 DNA sequence: TGTGCCAGCAGTGCTGGGGGACTCAAAAACTATGGCTACACCTTC. Encoded protein: CASSAGGLKNYGYTF.

The chain combines TRBV11-2 with TRBJ1-4; D call uncertain. CDR3 length equals 15 residues. The V end lost 5 bases, the J end lost 5 bases, and 15 bases lay between the germline ends. CDR1 is SGHAT, CDR2 FQNNGV, per germline. The CDR3 here is CASSHLRVGNEKLFF. The CDR3 DNA reads TGTGCCAGCAGCCATTTGAGGGTCGGGAATGAAAAACTGTTTTTT.

The V gene is TRBV29-1, the J gene TRBJ2-3; no firm D call. CDR1 and CDR2 (germline): SQVTM, ANQGSEA. The CDR3 has 13 amino acids. The V end was cut by 6 bases, the J end by 5 bases, with 15 bases between. CDR3 nucleotides: TGCAGCGTGCACCCGAAGTTCGGAGATACGCAGTATTTT. Protein sequence: CSVHPKFGDTQYF.

The chain links TRBV5-4 to TRBJ1-5; 7 nucleotides agree with TRBD1. Trimming removed 4 bases from V and 10 bases from J; junction bases left unmatched: 11. The CDR3 has 14 residues. Germline V gene lookup returns CDR1 SGHNT and CDR2 YYREEE (reference sequence). CDR3 sequence: CASSLQGQSAPQHF. As DNA, the CDR3 is TGTGCCAGCAGCCTACAGGGGCAATCAGCCCCCCAGCATTTT.

The chain has TRBV15 and TRBJ2-3, with D possibly TRBD1 on 6 matching bases. Trimming removed 8 bases at V and 2 bases at J, with 14 bases between. This CDR3 has 14 residues. Germline CDR1 LNHNV, CDR2 YYDKDF (reference sequence). The CDR3 nucleotides read TGTGCCACCGGACGGACAGATCTCACAGATACGCAGTATTTT. Translation gives CATGRTDLTDTQYF.

The chain links TRBV7-3 to TRBJ2-1; 8 bases are shared with TRBD2. Trimming removed 4 bases from V and 5 bases from J; junction bases left unmatched: 7. In germline, CDR1 is SGHTA, CDR2 FQGTGA. The CDR3 has 15 residues. The CDR3 protein is CASSSDSGTNNEQFF. As DNA, the CDR3 is TGTGCCAGCAGCTCCGATAGCGGGACCAACAATGAGCAGTTCTTC.

CDR3 in amino acids: CASSWDSSSTDTQYF. In nucleotides, the CDR3 is TGTGCCAGCAGTTGGGACAGTTCTAGCACAGATACGCAGTATTTT. The V and J genes are TRBV6-2 or TRBV6-3 and TRBJ2-3; 7 bases are shared with TRBD1. The trim removed 4 bases at V and 0 bases at J, leaving 4 bases unmatched. This CDR3 is 15 amino acids long. Germline values: CDR1 MNHEY, CDR2 SVGEGT.

This chain uses TRBV5-5 with TRBJ2-1; 7 nucleotides agree with TRBD1. The CDR3 has 12 residues. V was pared by 2 bases and J by 8 bases, with 1 base of the junction left unmatched. Germline V gives CDR1 SGHKS, CDR2 YYEKEE (reference sequence). The CDR3 is CASSFGQDEQFF. The CDR3, as DNA: TGTGCCAGCAGCTTCGGACAGGATGAGCAGTTCTTC.

CDR3 residues: CASSAGTSGRLDNEQFF. The CDR3 DNA reads as TGCGCCAGCAGCGCCGGGACTAGCGGGAGGTTGGACAATGAGCAGTTCTTC. This chain links TRBV5-1 with TRBJ2-1; 15 bases fit TRBD2. With 4 bases clipped from V and 5 bases from J, the junction kept 7 bases outside the gene matches. CDR3 length: 17 residues. Germline V gene sequence: CDR1 SGHRS, CDR2 YFSETQ.

The rearrangement links TRBV3-1 (or the pseudogene TRBV3-2) to TRBJ2-2; 14 bases line up with TRBD2. V was clipped by 2 bases and J by 6 bases; unmatched bases: 11. The CDR3 has 19 amino acids. Germline-derived CDR1 and CDR2 are LGHDT and YNNKEL (reference sequence). CDR3 in amino acids: CASSQFLGLAGVNPGELFF. CDR3 in DNA: TGTGCCAGCAGCCAATTTTTGGGACTAGCGGGAGTAAATCCCGGGGAGCTGTTTTTT.